This T cell receptor (beta chain) stems from a study of T cell changes during pregnancy in multiple sclerosis. The CDR3 has 13 residues. Per the germline V gene, CDR1 is SGHAT and CDR2 is FQDESV (reference sequence). The ends were cut back, 5 bases at V and 6 bases at J, with 10 bases in the middle. Sequenced by immunoSEQ multiplex PCR; TCRdb stores in-frame clones only, minus some. The sample comprises 25,000 to 35,000 clones, under 95% of which are singletons, and about 0.41% rests with the top ten. The material sequenced was CD4+ T cells from peripheral blood mononuclear cells, taken in the second trimester of pregnancy. The receptor was isolated from a female donor in good health, enrolled as a control in a pregnancy study. V is TRBV11-1 and J is TRBJ2-2; D not certain. The CDR3 is CASSLVSSGELFF. CDR3 nucleotide sequence: TGTGCCAGCAGCCTCGTTAGCTCCGGGGAGCTGTTTTTT.